These 22 T cell receptor beta chains share one sample of origin, sequenced in a study of cytomegalovirus exposure and HLA in healthy donors. The repertoire was sequenced with immunoSEQ multiplex PCR; TCRdb's copy has only in-frame clones and lacks some. In the table there are approximately 90,000 clones, approximately 93% of which are singletons. The sequenced material came from PBMCs. Receptors originate from a woman in her 30s in good health and CMV-seropositive.

This clone was recorded only once. The chain uses TRBV6-5 and TRBJ2-7; 14 bases line up with TRBD2. Trimming cost V 4 bases and J 6 bases; bases outside gene matches: 8. Germline V gives CDR1 MNHEY, CDR2 SVGAGI. This CDR3 is built from 16 residues. CDR3 amino acids: CASSFPGTSGRGEQYF. CDR3 nucleotides: TGTGCCAGCAGTTTCCCCGGGACTAGCGGGAGAGGCGAGCAGTACTTC.

The CDR3 region is CASSGQGGGYTF. The CDR3 DNA reads as TGTGCCAGCAGCGGACAGGGTGGAGGCTACACCTTC. The chain combines TRBV2 with TRBJ1-2, with 8 nucleotides matching TRBD1. Per the germline V gene, CDR1 is SNHLY and CDR2 is FYNNEI. V gave up 6 bases and J gave up 8 bases; unmatched junction bases: 5. The CDR3 spans 12 residues.

This chain links TRBV4-3 with TRBJ2-3, with 8 bases matching TRBD2. Germline lookup yields CDR1 LGHNA and CDR2 YSLEER. The CDR3 spans 16 residues. Trimming removed 1 base from V and 5 bases from J; junction bases left unmatched: 8. CDR3 in amino acids: CASSQGPAGDVDTQYF. In DNA form, the CDR3 reads TGCGCCAGCAGCCAAGGACCAGCGGGAGACGTAGATACGCAGTATTTT.

This clone appeared once. The chain is built from TRBV30 and TRBJ2-5, with 7 nucleotides matching TRBD2. The germline gives CDR1 GTSNPN, CDR2 SVGIG (reference sequence). The CDR3 consists of 13 residues. Trimming removed 7 bases from V and 4 bases from J; junction bases left unmatched: 9. The DNA for the CDR3 is TGTGCCTCCTCTAGCGGATTTTTAGAGACCCAGTACTTC. It is translated as CASSSGFLETQYF.

The chain joins TRBV4-2 to TRBJ1-1; D might be TRBD1 (5 bases). The germline V gene has CDR1 LGHNA and CDR2 YNFKEQ. This CDR3 comprises 14 residues. Trimming took 3 bases from V and 1 from J, leaving 9 bases between them. CDR3 DNA sequence: TGTGCCAGCAGCCACCCCGGACAGAACACTGAAGCTTTCTTT. This codes for CASSHPGQNTEAFF.

The gene calls are TRBV7-9 and TRBJ2-7; TRBD1 might be the D (5 bases). CDR1 and CDR2 from the germline V gene are SEHNR and FQNEAQ (reference sequence). The CDR3 has 15 residues. V was pared by 0 bases and J by 7 bases, with 16 bases between. The CDR3 DNA is TGTGCCAGCAGCTTAGCTCGCAGGGCAGTCGAGGAGCAGTACTTC. This gives the protein CASSLARRAVEEQYF.

The chain combines TRBV27 with TRBJ1-4; tentatively, D is TRBD1 (6 bases). Germline V CDR1 and CDR2: MNHEY, SMNVEV (reference sequence). Trimming took off 8 bases at V and 6 bases at J, with 13 bases between the two ends. This CDR3 region has 13 residues. DNA of the CDR3: TGTGCCAGCTGGGGGGGCCCCGATGAAAAACTGTTTTTT. Translating it yields CASWGGPDEKLFF.

This sequence joins TRBV30 and TRBJ1-1; 10 bases fit TRBD1. The CDR3 runs to 17 residues. With 2 bases clipped from V and 6 bases from J, the junction kept 15 bases outside the gene matches. CDR1 is GTSNPN, CDR2 SVGIG, per germline (reference sequence). CDR3 protein: CAWSPSPGTGVRAEAFF. The CDR3 DNA reads TGTGCCTGGAGTCCTAGTCCCGGGACAGGGGTAAGGGCTGAAGCTTTCTTT.

This clone appeared once. The chain is built from TRBV27 and TRBJ2-5; a weak D match, TRBD2 (6 bases). The CDR3 loop spans 16 amino acids. V lost 5 bases to trimming and J lost 5 bases, with 21 bases between them. The germline V gene has CDR1 MNHEY and CDR2 SMNVEV (reference sequence). CDR3 in amino acids: CASSRETGVGWETQYF. The CDR3 coding sequence is TGTGCCAGCAGTAGGGAGACGGGAGTCGGGTGGGAGACCCAGTACTTC.

The rearrangement links TRBV11-2 to TRBJ1-2; D not certain. There are 13 residues in the CDR3. CDR1 and CDR2 (germline): SGHAT, FQNNGV. V was trimmed by 5 bases and J by 5 bases, leaving 12 bases between them. CDR3 sequence reads: CASSAISEYGYTF. The CDR3 bases are TGTGCCAGCAGCGCCATCTCGGAGTATGGCTACACCTTC.

The rearrangement uses TRBV5-1 and TRBJ2-2, with D maybe TRBD2 (6 bases). Germline assignment: CDR1 SGHRS and CDR2 YFSETQ. V was trimmed by 5 bases and J by 3 bases, leaving 14 bases between them. The CDR3 contains 15 residues. The CDR3 region is CASSLVAADTGELFF. Written as DNA, the CDR3 is TGCGCCAGCAGTCTGGTAGCGGCTGACACCGGGGAGCTGTTTTTT.

The rearrangement uses TRBV5-6 and TRBJ2-4; weak D call: TRBD1 (6 bases). The germline V gene has CDR1 SGHDT and CDR2 YYEEEE. The CDR3 contains 15 residues. Trimming took 2 bases from V and 1 from J, leaving 10 bases between them. This CDR3 is CASSFTGSAKNIQYF. The CDR3 DNA follows: TGTGCCAGCAGCTTCACAGGGTCGGCCAAAAACATTCAGTACTTC.

The chain employs TRBV2 and TRBJ2-7; 11 bases agree with TRBD2. Germline CDR1 SNHLY, CDR2 FYNNEI. The ends lost 9 bases at V and 4 bases at J; junction bases unmatched: 5. The CDR3 has 13 residues. Written as DNA, the CDR3 is TGTGCCAGGGGGACTAGCGGAGGGTACGAGCAGTACTTC. It encodes CARGTSGGYEQYF.

J is TRBJ2-7 and V is TRBV28, with 13 bases that match TRBD2. The junction had 4 bases not matched to a gene; V was cut back by 3 bases and J by 2 bases. CDR1 and CDR2 (germline): MDHEN, SYDVKM. This CDR3 has 16 residues. The CDR3 region has the DNA TGTGCCAGCAGTTTCGGAGGGACTAGCGGGACCTACGAGCAGTACTTC. This gives the protein CASSFGGTSGTYEQYF.

The rearrangement joins TRBV18 to TRBJ2-4, with 8 bases fitting TRBD1. V shed 0 bases, J shed 5 bases, and the junction held 3 bases outside the gene matches. The CDR3 consists of 15 residues. Germline V gives CDR1 KGHSH, CDR2 LQKENI. Written as DNA, the CDR3 is TGTGCCAGCTCACCACCGGACAGGGCCCAAAACATTCAGTACTTC. It yields the protein CASSPPDRAQNIQYF.

The chain joins TRBV19 to TRBJ1-4; D is uncertain. Germline V gene data show CDR1 as LNHDA and CDR2 as SQIVND (reference sequence). The CDR3 has 18 amino acids. The V gene lost 3 bases and the J gene lost 0 bases, with 17 bases spanning the gap. The CDR3 DNA reads as TGTGCCAGTAGTATTCAGTTTACACACGCCGCAACTAATGAAAAACTGTTTTTT. Its protein product is CASSIQFTHAATNEKLFF.

The chain joins TRBV11-2 to TRBJ2-5, with TRBD1 matching 7 bases. The V gene's germline CDR1 is SGHAT and CDR2 FQNNGV. Trimming removed 4 bases from V and 3 bases from J; junction bases left unmatched: 8. The CDR3 extends over 15 amino acids. CDR3 bases: TGTGCCAGCAGCTGGGGACCGGGACAGAAAGAGACCCAGTACTTC. Amino acid sequence: CASSWGPGQKETQYF. Complete variable domain (other parts from reference TRBV11-2 and TRBJ2-5): EAGVAQSPRYKIIEKRQSVAFWCNPISGHATLYWYQQILGQGPKLLIQFQNNGVVDDSQLPKDRFSAERLKGVDSTLKIQPAKLEDSAVYLCASSWGPGQKETQYFGPGTRLLVL.

This clone appeared once. This sequence joins TRBV28 and TRBJ1-2; TRBD1 matches 10 bases. From germline, CDR1 is MDHEN and CDR2 SYDVKM. The CDR3 runs 14 residues. Unmatched junction bases numbered 4, after V lost 5 bases and J lost 4 bases. CDR3 loop: CASSATGGSYGYTF. The CDR3 DNA follows: TGTGCCAGCAGTGCGACAGGGGGCAGCTATGGCTACACCTTC.

The gene calls are TRBV9 and TRBJ2-3; 8 bases line up with TRBD2. The length of the CDR3 is 15 residues. V shed 4 bases, J shed 0 bases, and the junction held 4 bases outside the gene matches. CDR1 and CDR2 (germline): SGDLS, YYNGEE. The CDR3 is CASSPSGSSTDTQYF. In nucleotides, the CDR3 is TGTGCCAGCAGCCCTAGCGGGTCTAGCACAGATACGCAGTATTTT.

The chain links TRBV6-6 to TRBJ2-2; no clear D gene. The CDR3 totals 13 residues. Trimming stripped 6 bases from V and 0 bases from J, with 5 bases between. The germline V gene encodes CDR1 MNHNY and CDR2 SVGAGI (reference sequence). CDR3 DNA sequence: TGTGCCAGCAGAACAGCGAACACCGGGGAGCTGTTTTTT. Amino acid sequence: CASRTANTGELFF.

The chain recombines TRBV9 with TRBJ2-2; TRBD2 agrees at 9 bases. Germline CDR1 is SGDLS and CDR2 is YYNGEE. The CDR3 contains 16 residues. The V gene end was trimmed by 3 bases and the J gene end by 5 bases; junction bases not matched to a gene: 8. The CDR3 DNA reads TGTGCCAGCAGCGCCGGGACTAGCTCGTATACCGGGGAGCTGTTTTTT. Encoded protein: CASSAGTSSYTGELFF. Full variable domain (outside the CDR3, taken from reference TRBV9 and TRBJ2-2): DSGVTQTPKHLITATGQRVTLRCSPRSGDLSVYWYQQSLDQGLQFLIQYYNGEERAKGNILERFSAQQFPDLHSELNLSSLELGDSALYFCASSAGTSSYTGELFFGEGSRLTVL.

The rearrangement joins TRBV28 to TRBJ2-5, with TRBD2 identical over 7 bases. Trimming at V came to 0 bases and at J to 1 base, leaving 17 bases not matched to a gene. The CDR3 is 20 amino acids. Per germline, CDR1 MDHEN and CDR2 SYDVKM. The CDR3 here is CASSLWGGRPWLRTQETQYF. The CDR3 coding sequence is TGTGCCAGCAGTTTATGGGGGGGGAGGCCCTGGCTCCGGACCCAAGAGACCCAGTACTTC. Full variable domain (missing parts from reference TRBV28 and TRBJ2-5): DVKVTQSSRYLVKRTGEKVFLECVQDMDHENMFWYRQDPGLGLRLIYFSYDVKMKEKGDIPEGYSVSREKKERFSLILESASTNQTSMYLCASSLWGGRPWLRTQETQYFGPGTRLLVL.